This entry lists 4 T cell receptor beta chains sequenced from one sample in a study of beta chain features in type 1 diabetes. Isolated RNA was reverse transcribed in full, so expressed TCRB transcripts were sequenced. Some clones are missing from TCRdb's copy, which holds only in-frame ones; the method was immunoSEQ multiplex PCR. This table holds around 650,000 clones, roughly an eighth found once. Study results and caveats: All four CD4+ subsets of Type 1 diabetes patients contained TCRB CDR3s that were moderately but significantly shorter.

No cognate antigen is known for these TCRs. Source material: naive CD4+ T cells from blood. The source is a man in his thirties or forties with type 1 diabetes.

The gene calls are TRBV6-6 and TRBJ1-2; TRBD1 matches at 7 bases. The CDR3 has 13 residues. The V gene end was trimmed by 5 bases and the J gene end by 6 bases; junction bases not matched to a gene: 6. CDR1 is MNHNY, CDR2 SVGAGI, per germline (reference sequence). CDR3 sequence: CASSTQGRDGYTF. The CDR3 nucleotides read TGTGCCAGCAGTACACAGGGGCGGGATGGCTACACCTTC.

This clone appeared a few times. The genes are TRBV7-3 and TRBJ1-4, with TRBD1 matching over 8 bases. CDR3 length: 13 amino acids. Per germline, CDR1 SGHTA and CDR2 FQGTGA. J was trimmed by 7 bases and V by 10 bases; bases with no gene match: 8. The CDR3 DNA reads as TGTGCCACAGGGAACAGGGGGTTTGAAAAACTGTTTTTT. As protein: CATGNRGFEKLFF.

Only a few counts were recorded for this clone. The chain employs TRBV18 and TRBJ2-6; D gene unclear. The CDR3 is made up of 12 amino acids. CDR1 is KGHSH, CDR2 LQKENI, per germline. V lost 8 bases and J 3 bases, leaving 5 bases between the germline ends. This chain's CDR3 is CASPDGANVLTF. The CDR3 nucleotides read TGTGCCAGCCCGGATGGGGCCAACGTCCTGACTTTC.

This chain uses TRBV11-2 with TRBJ2-7; D call uncertain. Germline CDR1 is SGHAT and CDR2 is FQNNGV. The CDR3 totals 11 residues. The germline V and J ends were trimmed by 4 bases and 3 bases, with 4 bases remaining between them. CDR3: CASSWIYEQYF. The CDR3 region has the DNA TGTGCCAGCAGCTGGATCTACGAGCAGTACTTC.